The clone carrying this T cell receptor (beta chain) was detected ten times or more. Its antigen is currently unknown. As the CDR3 is not closed by the conserved phenylalanine or tryptophan, this likely results from a read error. No DNA is shown, since the ends of the CDR3 on it are uncertain; the CDR3 is the one TCRdb lists. Additional DNA sequences in this sample encode the identical CDR3. TCRdb reprocessed the PCR reads via MiXCR. Of 31,000 or so clones listed, approximately 15% are singletons. The data originate from a study of metastatic and nonmetastatic thyroid tumors. General study findings and limits: The reported finding was significantly higher TCR beta diversity in malignant thyroid tumors relative to benign nodules, in blood and tumor.

Patients had received no treatment of any kind before thyroid surgery. Counting both end residues, the CDR3 totals 10 amino acids. CDR1 is SGHDN, CDR2 FVKESK, per germline. The receptor was derived from a female donor with papillary thyroid cancer or a benign thyroid nodule (not recorded which). Some clones in this sample may be carry-over from other donors' samples. The rearrangement joins TRBV14 to TRBJ2-5; TRBD1 is the table's D call and was not checked against the DNA. The sequenced sample consisted of blood. The CDR3 region is CASSPDRRVD.